This TCR beta chain stems from a study of CD8+ T cells in alopecia areata. Sequencing used cDNA as its template, made by extracting RNA and reverse transcribing it. Assay used: immunoSEQ multiplex PCR; TCRdb lists only in-frame clones, some missing. The sample has 93,000 or so clones, about 60% seen once. This clone is medium-sized. The sequencing input was CD4+ T cells sorted from blood. This TCR was sampled from a human donor in good health.

The chain's CDR3 is CATQILRGTDTQYF. The DNA for the CDR3 is TGTGCCACGCAAATCTTGCGGGGCACAGATACGCAGTATTTT. The V and J genes are TRBV2 and TRBJ2-3; TRBD2 might be the D (5 bases). The length of the CDR3 is 14 residues. Germline CDR1 is SNHLY and CDR2 is FYNNEI. The ends were cut back, 10 bases at V and 1 base at J, with 15 bases in the middle.